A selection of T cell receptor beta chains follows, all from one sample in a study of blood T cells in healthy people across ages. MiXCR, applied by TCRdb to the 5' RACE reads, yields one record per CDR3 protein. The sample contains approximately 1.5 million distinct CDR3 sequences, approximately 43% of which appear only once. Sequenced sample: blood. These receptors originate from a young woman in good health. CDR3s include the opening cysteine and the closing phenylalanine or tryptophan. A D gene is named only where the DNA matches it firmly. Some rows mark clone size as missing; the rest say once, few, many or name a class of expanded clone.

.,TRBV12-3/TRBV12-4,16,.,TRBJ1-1,TGTGCCAGCAGCGAGCCGCGGAGGCAGCAGAACACTGAAGCTTTCTTT,CASSEPRRQQNTEAFF
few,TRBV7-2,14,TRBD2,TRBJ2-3,TGTGCCAGCAGCTTAGTTAACGGGGGGGATACGCAGTATTTT,CASSLVNGGDTQYF
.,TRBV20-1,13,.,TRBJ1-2,TGCAGTGCCCGACCCCTTCTACGGTATGGCTACACCTTC,CSARPLLRYGYTF
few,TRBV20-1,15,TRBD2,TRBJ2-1,TGCAGTGCCACCGGACTAGCGGGGGGGGACAATGAGCAGTTCTTC,CSATGLAGGDNEQFF
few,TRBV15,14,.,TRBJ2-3,TGTGCCACCAGCTTATCGACCGCGGTAGATACGCAGTATTTT,CATSLSTAVDTQYF
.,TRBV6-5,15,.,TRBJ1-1,TGTGCCAGCAGAAAGAGGTCCCAAGAGGGGACTGAAGCTTTCTTT,CASRKRSQEGTEAFF
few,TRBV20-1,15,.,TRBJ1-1,TGCAGTGCTACTTACCCTCAGGATATGAACACTGAAGCTTTCTTT,CSATYPQDMNTEAFF
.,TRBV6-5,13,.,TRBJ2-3,TGTGCCTGCAGGAACGGGGTCACAGATACGCAGTATTTT,CACRNGVTDTQYF
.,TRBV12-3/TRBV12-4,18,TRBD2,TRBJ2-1,TGTGCCAGCAGCTCCCCCCTCGTGGTAGCGGGAATGTTTAATGAGCAGTTCTTC,CASSSPLVVAGMFNEQFF
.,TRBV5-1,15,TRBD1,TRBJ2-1,TGCGCCAGCAGCATCGGGACAGGGGGCTTTGATGAGCAGTTCTTC,CASSIGTGGFDEQFF
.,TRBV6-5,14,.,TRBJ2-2,TGTGCCAGTCCCGTGACACCGAACACCGGGGAGCTGTTTTTT,CASPVTPNTGELFF
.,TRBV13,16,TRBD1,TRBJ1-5,TGTGCCAGCAGCCAGAGTGACAGGGGTGGAAATCAGCCCCAGCATTTT,CASSQSDRGGNQPQHF
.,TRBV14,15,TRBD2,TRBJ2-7,TGTGCCAGCAGCCAATGGCGGGAGTCCACCTACGAGCAGTACTTC,CASSQWRESTYEQYF
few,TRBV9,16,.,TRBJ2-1,TGTGCCAGCAGCGTAGACCCCCGGCGACCGGACAATGAGCAGTTCTTC,CASSVDPRRPDNEQFF
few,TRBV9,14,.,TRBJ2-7,TGTGCCAGCAGCGTAAGCGGCAGCAACTACGAGCAGTACTTC,CASSVSGSNYEQYF
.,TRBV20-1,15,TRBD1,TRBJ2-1,TGCAGTGCTAGGGACCCCCAGCCGACAGGGCCGGAGCAGTTCTTC,CSARDPQPTGPEQFF
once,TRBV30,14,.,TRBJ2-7,TGTGCCTGGAATTTGGGAGTTGGCTCCTACGAGCAGTACTTC,CAWNLGVGSYEQYF
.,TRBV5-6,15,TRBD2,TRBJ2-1,TGTGCCAGCAGCTTGCGCGGGAGGGACTACAATGAGCAGTTCTTC,CASSLRGRDYNEQFF
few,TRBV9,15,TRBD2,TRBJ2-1,TGTGCCAGCAGCGTAGCTATGGGACTAGTTAATGAGCAGTTCTTC,CASSVAMGLVNEQFF
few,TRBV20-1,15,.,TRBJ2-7,TGCAGTGCTAGAGACCAGGGACTTTACTACAATGAGCAGTACTTC,CSARDQGLYYNEQYF
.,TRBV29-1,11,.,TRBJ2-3,TGCAGCGTAGCGGGCAGAGATACGCAGTATTTT,CSVAGRDTQYF
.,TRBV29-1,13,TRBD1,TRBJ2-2,TGCAGCGCCGGGACAGTTAACGCCGGGGAGCTGTTTTTT,CSAGTVNAGELFF
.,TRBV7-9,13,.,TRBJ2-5,TGTGCCTCCTCCCGGTGGAGCGAAGAGACCCAGTACTTC,CASSRWSEETQYF
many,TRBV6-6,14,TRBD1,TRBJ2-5,TGTGCCAGCAGTATGGACAGGGGAAGTCAGACCCAGTACTTC,CASSMDRGSQTQYF
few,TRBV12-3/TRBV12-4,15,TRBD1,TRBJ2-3,TGTGCCAGCAGTCCGGACAGGGATGAGTCAGATACGCAGTATTTT,CASSPDRDESDTQYF
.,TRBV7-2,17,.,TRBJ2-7,TGTGCCAGCAGCTTAGTGGCGGGTGGGCTAGGCCTTCTCGAGCAGTACTTC,CASSLVAGGLGLLEQYF
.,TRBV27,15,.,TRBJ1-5,TGTGCCAGCAGACCATCGGGGCTCGGCAATCAGCCCCAGCATTTT,CASRPSGLGNQPQHF
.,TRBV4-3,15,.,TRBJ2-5,TGCGCCAGCAGCCAAGATGGTTCTCACGGGGGGACCCAGTACTTC,CASSQDGSHGGTQYF
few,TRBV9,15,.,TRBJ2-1,TGTGCCAGCAGCGTAGCTACGACAGCCCAAGAGACCCAGTTCTTC,CASSVATTAQETQFF
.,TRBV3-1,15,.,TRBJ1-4,TGTGCCAGCAGCCCTCTTAACGGGGGCTGGGAAAAACTGTTTTTT,CASSPLNGGWEKLFF
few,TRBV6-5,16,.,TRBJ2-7,TGTGCCAGCAGTTACTCGATGGGACATTCTGCCTACGAGCAGTACTTC,CASSYSMGHSAYEQYF
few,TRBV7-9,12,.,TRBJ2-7,TGTGCCAGCAGCTTATCAAACAATGAGCAGTACTTC,CASSLSNNEQYF
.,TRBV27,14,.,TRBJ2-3,TGTGCCAGCAGTTTATTGCCCGAGGCGGCTACGCAGTATTTT,CASSLLPEAATQYF
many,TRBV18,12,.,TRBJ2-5,TGTGCCAGCTCACCACGGGAAGAGACCCAGTACTTC,CASSPREETQYF
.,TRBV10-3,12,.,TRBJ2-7,TGTGCCATCAGTGACACTGCCTACGAGCAGTACTTC,CAISDTAYEQYF
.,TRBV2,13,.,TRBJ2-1,TGTGCCAGCAGTGAAGACGGGGCCAATGAGCAGTTCTTC,CASSEDGANEQFF
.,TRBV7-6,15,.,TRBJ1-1,TGTGCCAGCAGCTTAGCGGGACTGCTGAACACTGAAGCTTTCTTT,CASSLAGLLNTEAFF
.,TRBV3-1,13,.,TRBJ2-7,TGTGCCAGCATAGACTCCTTATCCTACGAGCAGTACTTC,CASIDSLSYEQYF
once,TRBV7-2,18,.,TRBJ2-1,TGTGCCAGCAGCTTAGGTACTAGCCCTTTGGTGGGTTACGATGAGCAGTTCTTC,CASSLGTSPLVGYDEQFF
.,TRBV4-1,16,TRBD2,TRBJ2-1,TGCGCCAGCAGCCAAGATCGGAGCGGGGGGCGCACGGGGCAGTTCTTC,CASSQDRSGGRTGQFF
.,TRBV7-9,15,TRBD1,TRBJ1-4,TGTGCCAGCAGCTTATTCGGACAGGGAAGTGAAAAACTGTTTTTT,CASSLFGQGSEKLFF
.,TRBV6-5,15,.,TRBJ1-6,TGTGCCAGCAGTTACTCCCTGGGCGTTAATTCACCCCTCCACTTT,CASSYSLGVNSPLHF
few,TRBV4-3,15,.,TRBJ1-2,TGCGCCAGCAGCCAAGGCCGGCCAGACCTCTATGGCTACACCTTC,CASSQGRPDLYGYTF
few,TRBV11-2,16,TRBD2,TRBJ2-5,TGTGCCAGCAGAAGCGGGACTAGCGGATACCAAGAGACCCAGTACTTC,CASRSGTSGYQETQYF